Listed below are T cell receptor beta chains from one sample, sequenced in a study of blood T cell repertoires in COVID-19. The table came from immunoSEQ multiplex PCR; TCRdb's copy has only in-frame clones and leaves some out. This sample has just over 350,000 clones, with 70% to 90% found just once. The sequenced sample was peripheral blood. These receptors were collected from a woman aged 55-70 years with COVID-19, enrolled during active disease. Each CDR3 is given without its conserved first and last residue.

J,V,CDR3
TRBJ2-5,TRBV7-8,ASSLTLLAGKETQY
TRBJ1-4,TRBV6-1,ASSESGGTLNEKLF
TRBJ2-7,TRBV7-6,ASSLDRDSSYEQY
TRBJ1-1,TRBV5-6,ASSLGSSDTEAF
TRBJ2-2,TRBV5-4,ASTFKQGSMTGELF
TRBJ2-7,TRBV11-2,ASSLAGRAYEQY
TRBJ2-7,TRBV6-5,ATQTSGSTYEQY
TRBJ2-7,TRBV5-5,ASSTGPEAYEQY
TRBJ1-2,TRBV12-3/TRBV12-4,ASTPPGHYGYT
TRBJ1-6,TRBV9,ASSVSGTGNNSPLH
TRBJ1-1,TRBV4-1,ASSQAPSRGMNTEAF
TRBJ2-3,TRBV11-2,ASSLVAGVSDTQY
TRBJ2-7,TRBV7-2,ASSWDRSSYEQY
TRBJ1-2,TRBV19,ASRSGGGYGYT
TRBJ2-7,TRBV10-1,ASSQENSYEQY
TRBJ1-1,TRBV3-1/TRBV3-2,ASSHFPGTGVYTEAF
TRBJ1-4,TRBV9,ASSRGSGEKLF
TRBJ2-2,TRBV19,ASSPGFSGELF
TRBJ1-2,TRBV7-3,ASSLKPGGYGYT
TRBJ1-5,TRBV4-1,ASSQGDRGQRQPQH
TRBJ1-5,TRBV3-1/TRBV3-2,ASSYGRANQPQH
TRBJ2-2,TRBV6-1,ASSEWTGGSGELF
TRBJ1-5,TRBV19,ASSPGTGDLRQPQH
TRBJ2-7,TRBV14,ASSRGGSSYEQY
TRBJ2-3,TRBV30,AWSSSWGRGTGTDTQY